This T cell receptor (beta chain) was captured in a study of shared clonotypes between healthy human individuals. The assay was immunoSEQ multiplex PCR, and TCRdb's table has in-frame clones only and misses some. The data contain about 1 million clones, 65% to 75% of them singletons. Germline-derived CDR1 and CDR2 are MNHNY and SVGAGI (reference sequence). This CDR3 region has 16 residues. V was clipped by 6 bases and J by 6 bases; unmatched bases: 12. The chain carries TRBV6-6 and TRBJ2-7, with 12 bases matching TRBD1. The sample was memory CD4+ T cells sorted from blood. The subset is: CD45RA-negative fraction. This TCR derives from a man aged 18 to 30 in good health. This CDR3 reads CASRSRPGQGAGEQYF. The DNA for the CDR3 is TGTGCCAGCAGGTCCAGACCGGGACAGGGGGCGGGCGAGCAGTACTTC.